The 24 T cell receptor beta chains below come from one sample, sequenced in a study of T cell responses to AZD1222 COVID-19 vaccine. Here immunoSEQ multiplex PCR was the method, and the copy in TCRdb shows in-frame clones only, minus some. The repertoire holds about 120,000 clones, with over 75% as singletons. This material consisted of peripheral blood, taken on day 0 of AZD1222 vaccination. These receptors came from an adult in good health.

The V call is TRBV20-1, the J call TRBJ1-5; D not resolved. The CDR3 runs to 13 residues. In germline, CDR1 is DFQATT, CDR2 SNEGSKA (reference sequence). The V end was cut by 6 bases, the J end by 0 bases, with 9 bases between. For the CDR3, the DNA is TGCAGTGCCAGTTATGATAGCAATCAGCCCCAGCATTTT. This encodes CSASYDSNQPQHF.

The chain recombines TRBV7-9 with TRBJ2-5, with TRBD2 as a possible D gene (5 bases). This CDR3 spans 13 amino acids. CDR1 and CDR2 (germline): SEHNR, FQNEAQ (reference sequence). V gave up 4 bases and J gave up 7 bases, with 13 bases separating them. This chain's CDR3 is CASSWAVAGTQYF. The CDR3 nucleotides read TGTGCCAGCAGCTGGGCGGTGGCGGGGACCCAGTACTTC.

The CDR3 nucleotides are TGTGCCAGCAGTTTGGGGTTGGGACAGGGGTTCGAGCAGTACTTC. Translation gives CASSLGLGQGFEQYF. The chain recombines TRBV28 with TRBJ2-7, with 10 bases aligning to TRBD1. V dropped 3 bases and J dropped 6; count of bases not matched to a gene: 8. The V gene's germline CDR1 is MDHEN and CDR2 SYDVKM. This CDR3 has 15 amino acids.

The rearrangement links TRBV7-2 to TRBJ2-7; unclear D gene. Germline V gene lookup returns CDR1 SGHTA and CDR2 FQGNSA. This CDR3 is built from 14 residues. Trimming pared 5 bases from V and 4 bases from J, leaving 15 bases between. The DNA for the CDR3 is TGTGCCAGCAGCCAAACCCTGGACGTATACGAGCAGTACTTC. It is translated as CASSQTLDVYEQYF.

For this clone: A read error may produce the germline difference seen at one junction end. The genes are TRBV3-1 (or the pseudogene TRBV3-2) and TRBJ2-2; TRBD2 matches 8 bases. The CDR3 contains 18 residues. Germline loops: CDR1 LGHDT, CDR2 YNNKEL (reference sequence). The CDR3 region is CATSRTQGSGGPRGELFF. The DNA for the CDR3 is TGTGCCACCAGCCGTACCCAGGGGAGCGGGGGTCCGAGGGGGGAGCTGTTTTTT.

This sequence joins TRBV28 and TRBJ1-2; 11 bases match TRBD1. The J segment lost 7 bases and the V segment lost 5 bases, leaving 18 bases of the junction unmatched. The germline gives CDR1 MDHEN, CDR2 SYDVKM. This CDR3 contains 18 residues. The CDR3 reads CASSPLEGQGVLRFGYTF. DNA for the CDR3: TGTGCCAGCAGTCCCCTTGAGGGACAGGGGGTCTTAAGATTTGGCTACACCTTC.

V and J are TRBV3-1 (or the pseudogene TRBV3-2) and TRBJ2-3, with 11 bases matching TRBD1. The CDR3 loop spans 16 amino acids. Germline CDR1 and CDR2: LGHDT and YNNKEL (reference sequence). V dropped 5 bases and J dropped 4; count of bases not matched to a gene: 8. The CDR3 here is CASSDRTGGQPDTQYF. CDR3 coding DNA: TGTGCCAGCAGCGATAGGACAGGGGGCCAGCCAGATACGCAGTATTTT.

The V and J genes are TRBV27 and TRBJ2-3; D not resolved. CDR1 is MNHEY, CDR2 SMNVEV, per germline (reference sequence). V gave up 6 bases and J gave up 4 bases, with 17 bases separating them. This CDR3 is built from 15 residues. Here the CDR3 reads CASSLGVAVADTQYF. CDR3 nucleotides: TGTGCCAGCAGCCTTGGGGTAGCAGTCGCAGATACGCAGTATTTT.

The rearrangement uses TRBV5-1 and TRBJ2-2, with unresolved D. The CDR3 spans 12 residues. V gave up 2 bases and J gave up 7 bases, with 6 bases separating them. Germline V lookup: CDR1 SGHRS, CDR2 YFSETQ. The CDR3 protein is CASSLANGELFF. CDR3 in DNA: TGCGCCAGCAGCTTAGCCAACGGGGAGCTGTTTTTT.

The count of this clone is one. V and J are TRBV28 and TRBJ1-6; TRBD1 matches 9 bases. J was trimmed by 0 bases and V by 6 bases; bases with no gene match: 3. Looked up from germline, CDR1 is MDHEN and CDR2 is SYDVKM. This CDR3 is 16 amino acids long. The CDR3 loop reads CASSPGQGSYNSPLHF. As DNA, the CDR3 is TGTGCCAGCAGCCCGGGACAGGGCTCCTATAATTCACCCCTCCACTTT.

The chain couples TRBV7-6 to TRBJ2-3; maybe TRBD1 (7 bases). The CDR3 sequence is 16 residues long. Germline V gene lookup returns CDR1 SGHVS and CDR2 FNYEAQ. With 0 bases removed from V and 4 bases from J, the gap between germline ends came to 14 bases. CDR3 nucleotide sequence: TGTGCCAGCAGCTTAGCGCGGGACAGACGCGCAGATACGCAGTATTTT. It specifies CASSLARDRRADTQYF.

CDR3 sequence: CASSLRQGLATNEKLFF. Here the CDR3 DNA reads TGTGCCAGCAGTTTAAGACAGGGACTTGCAACTAATGAAAAACTGTTTTTT. The chain has TRBV28 and TRBJ1-4; 7 nucleotides match TRBD1. Germline V gene lookup returns CDR1 MDHEN and CDR2 SYDVKM. CDR3 length equals 17 residues. The ends lost 2 bases at V and 0 bases at J; junction bases unmatched: 6. Full variable domain (outside the CDR3, taken from reference TRBV28 and TRBJ1-4): DVKVTQSSRYLVKRTGEKVFLECVQDMDHENMFWYRQDPGLGLRLIYFSYDVKMKEKGDIPEGYSVSREKKERFSLILESASTNQTSMYLCASSLRQGLATNEKLFFGSGTQLSVL.

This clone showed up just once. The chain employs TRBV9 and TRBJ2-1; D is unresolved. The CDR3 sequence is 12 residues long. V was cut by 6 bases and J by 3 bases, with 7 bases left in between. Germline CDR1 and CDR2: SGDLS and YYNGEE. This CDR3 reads CASKGSYNEQFF. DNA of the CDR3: TGTGCCAGCAAGGGCAGCTACAATGAGCAGTTCTTC.

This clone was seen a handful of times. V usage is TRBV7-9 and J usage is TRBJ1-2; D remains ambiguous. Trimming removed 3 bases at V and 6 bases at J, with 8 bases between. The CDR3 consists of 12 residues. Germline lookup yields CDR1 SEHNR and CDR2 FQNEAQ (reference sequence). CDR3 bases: TGTGCCAGCAGCTTGGTTGAGGATGGCTACACCTTC. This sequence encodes CASSLVEDGYTF.

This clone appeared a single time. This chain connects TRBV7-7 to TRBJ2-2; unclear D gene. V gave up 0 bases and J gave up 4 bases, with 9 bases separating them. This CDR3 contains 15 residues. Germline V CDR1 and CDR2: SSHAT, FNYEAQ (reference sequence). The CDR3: CASSLAGLGTGELFF. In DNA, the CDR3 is TGTGCCAGCAGCTTAGCAGGGCTGGGCACCGGGGAGCTGTTTTTT.

CDR3: CASSLAPGVPYQPQHF. The DNA of the CDR3 is TGCGCCAGCAGCTTGGCCCCAGGGGTTCCTTATCAGCCCCAGCATTTT. The V and J genes are TRBV5-1 and TRBJ1-5, with D tentatively TRBD1 (6 bases). CDR1 and CDR2 from the germline V gene are SGHRS and YFSETQ. V lost 0 bases, J lost 5 bases, and 15 bases lay in between. The CDR3 covers 16 residues.

The CDR3 DNA sequence: TGTGCCAGCAGCTTAGCGCTTCGTTCACCCCTCCACTTT. Amino acid sequence: CASSLALRSPLHF. The chain joins TRBV7-9 to TRBJ1-6, with D hard to call. The germline V and J ends were trimmed by 0 bases and 9 bases, with 6 bases remaining between them. CDR3 length: 13 residues. From germline, CDR1 is SEHNR and CDR2 FQNEAQ (reference sequence).

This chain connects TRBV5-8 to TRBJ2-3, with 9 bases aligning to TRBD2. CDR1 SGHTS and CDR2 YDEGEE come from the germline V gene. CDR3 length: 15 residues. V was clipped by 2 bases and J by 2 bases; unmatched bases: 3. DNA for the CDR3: TGTGCCAGCAGCTTTGGACTAGCGTACACAGATACGCAGTATTTT. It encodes CASSFGLAYTDTQYF. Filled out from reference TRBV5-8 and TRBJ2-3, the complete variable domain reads EAGVTQSPTHLIKTRGQQATLRCSPISGHTSVYWYQQALGLGLQFLLWYDEGEERNRGNFPPRFSGRQFPNYSSELNVNALELEDSALYLCASSFGLAYTDTQYFGPGTRLTVL.

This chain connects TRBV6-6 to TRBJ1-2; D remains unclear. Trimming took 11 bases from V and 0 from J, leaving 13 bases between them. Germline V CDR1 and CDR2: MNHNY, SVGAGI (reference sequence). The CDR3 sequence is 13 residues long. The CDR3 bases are TGTGCCGCGAGCCCTCTGGCTAACTATGGCTACACCTTC. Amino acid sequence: CAASPLANYGYTF.

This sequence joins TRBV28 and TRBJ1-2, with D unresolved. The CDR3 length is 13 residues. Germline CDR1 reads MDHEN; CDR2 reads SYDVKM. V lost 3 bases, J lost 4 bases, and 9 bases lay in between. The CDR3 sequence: CASSLPDRYGYTF. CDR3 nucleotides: TGTGCCAGCAGTTTGCCGGACCGCTATGGCTACACCTTC.

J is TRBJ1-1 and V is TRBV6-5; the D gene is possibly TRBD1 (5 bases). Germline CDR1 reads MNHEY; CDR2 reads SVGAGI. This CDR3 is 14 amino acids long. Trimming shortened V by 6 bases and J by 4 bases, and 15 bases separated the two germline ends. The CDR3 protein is CASRAPGTATEAFF. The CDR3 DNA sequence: TGTGCCAGCAGAGCACCTGGGACGGCCACTGAAGCTTTCTTT.

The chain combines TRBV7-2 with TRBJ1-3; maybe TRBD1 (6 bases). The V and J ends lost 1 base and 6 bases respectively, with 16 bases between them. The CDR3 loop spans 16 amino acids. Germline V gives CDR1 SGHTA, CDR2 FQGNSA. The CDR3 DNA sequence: TGTGCCAGCAGCTTAGTAGCGAGGGGGAGGGAAAACACCATATATTTT. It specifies CASSLVARGRENTIYF.

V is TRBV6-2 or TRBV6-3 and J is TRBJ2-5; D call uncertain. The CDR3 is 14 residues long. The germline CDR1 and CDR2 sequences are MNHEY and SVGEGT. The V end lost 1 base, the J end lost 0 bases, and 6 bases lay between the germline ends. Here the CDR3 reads CASSYYTHQETQYF. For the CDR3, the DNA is TGTGCCAGCAGTTACTACACACACCAAGAGACCCAGTACTTC.

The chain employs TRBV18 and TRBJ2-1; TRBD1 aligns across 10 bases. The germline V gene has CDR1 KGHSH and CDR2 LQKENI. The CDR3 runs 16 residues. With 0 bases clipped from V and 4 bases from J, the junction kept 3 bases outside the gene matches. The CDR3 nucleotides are TGTGCCAGCTCACCACCAGGGGACAGGGGTTACAATGAGCAGTTCTTC. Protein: CASSPPGDRGYNEQFF.